The 8 T cell receptor beta chains reported below all come from one sample, sequenced in a study of blood T cell repertoires in COVID-19. Profiling relied on immunoSEQ multiplex PCR, and the TCRdb table lists in-frame clones only, not all of them. There are about 200,000 clones in the sample; around 90% occur only once, and 1.5% lies in the top ten. Sequenced input: peripheral blood. The receptors were gathered from a man between 18 and 35 years old with active or convalescent COVID-19.

This chain links TRBV29-1 with TRBJ1-3; unclear D gene. Trimming pared 1 base from V and 3 bases from J, leaving 10 bases between. Germline loops: CDR1 SQVTM, CDR2 ANQGSEA. The CDR3 is 14 residues long. DNA of the CDR3: TGCAGCGTTGAAGTGGCGGGTGTTGGAAACACCATATATTTT. Its protein is CSVEVAGVGNTIYF.

V usage is TRBV28 and J usage is TRBJ1-1; TRBD1 is a possible D gene (5 bases). The ends were cut back, 5 bases at V and 6 bases at J, with 16 bases in the middle. CDR1 is MDHEN, CDR2 SYDVKM, per germline. There are 14 residues in the CDR3. This CDR3 is CASSRQTWGAEAFF. The CDR3 DNA follows: TGTGCCAGCAGTCGACAAACGTGGGGGGCTGAAGCTTTCTTT.

The rearrangement links TRBV6-5 to TRBJ1-5; tentatively, D is TRBD1 (5 bases). Trimming shortened V by 2 bases and J by 1 base, and 9 bases separated the two germline ends. Germline V lookup: CDR1 MNHEY, CDR2 SVGAGI. The CDR3 consists of 15 residues. Here the CDR3 DNA reads TGTGCCAGCAGTTACGGGCCAGGGAGCAATCAGCCCCAGCATTTT. Its translation is CASSYGPGSNQPQHF.

The V and J genes are TRBV18 and TRBJ1-6; 7 bases line up with TRBD1. The CDR3 consists of 17 residues. Trimming cost V 3 bases and J 0 bases; bases outside gene matches: 5. CDR1 is KGHSH and CDR2 is LQKENI in the germline V gene. The CDR3 reads CASSPRQGSSYNSPLHF. The CDR3 DNA sequence: TGTGCCAGCTCACCCAGACAGGGCAGCTCCTATAATTCACCCCTCCACTTT.

The chain carries TRBV12-3 or TRBV12-4 and TRBJ1-2; 9 bases agree with TRBD1. The V and J ends lost 4 bases and 9 bases, in that order; junction bases with no gene match: 6. There are 13 residues in the CDR3. The CDR3 coding sequence is TGTGCCAGCAGTTCGGGACAGGGAACGAGCTACACCTTC. Translated, it gives CASSSGQGTSYTF.

The chain couples TRBV5-1 to TRBJ2-1; no firm D call. With 1 base removed from V and 6 bases from J, the gap between germline ends came to 5 bases. CDR1 is SGHRS, CDR2 YFSETQ, per germline. This CDR3 spans 12 amino acids. The CDR3 bases are TGCGCCAGCAGCTTGTACGGCAATGAGCAGTTCTTC. It encodes CASSLYGNEQFF.

This clone was counted once. The V call is TRBV15, the J call TRBJ1-3; no reliable D call. Germline CDR1 LNHNV, CDR2 YYDKDF (reference sequence). V dropped 3 bases and J dropped 4 bases, with 13 bases sitting between them. CDR3 size: 15 residues. CDR3 sequence (DNA): TGTGCCACCAGCAGGGAGCGTACGACGGGAAACACCATATATTTT. This encodes CATSRERTTGNTIYF. Looking up the rest from reference TRBV15 and TRBJ1-3 gives the full variable domain: DAMVIQNPRYQVTQFGKPVTLSCSQTLNHNVMYWYQQKSSQAPKLLFHYYDKDFNNEADTPDNFQSRRPNTSFCFLDIRSPGLGDTAMYLCATSRERTTGNTIYFGEGSWLTVV.

The chain is built from TRBV6-5 and TRBJ1-3; TRBD1 matches at 7 bases. V shed 4 bases and J 0 bases; nucleotides not matched to a gene: 3. Germline assignment: CDR1 MNHEY and CDR2 SVGAGI. The CDR3 has 15 residues. Here the CDR3 DNA reads TGTGCCAGCAGTTCCGACAGGGACTCTGGAAACACCATATATTTT. Translating it yields CASSSDRDSGNTIYF.